This paragraph reports one T cell receptor (beta chain). Together with a sample-barcoded 5' primer, a J-beta primer mix was included in a second PCR lasting about 7 to 11 cycles. Via MiXCR, TCRdb re-called the 5' RACE reads, giving one row per CDR3 protein. Counted here are roughly 1.6 million distinct CDR3 sequences, approximately 32% occurring once; the ten biggest clones make up about 11%. These data are taken from a study of blood T cells in healthy people across ages. CDR3 size: 15 residues. CDR1 and CDR2 (germline): KGHSY, FQNENV. Trimming pared 0 bases from V and 2 bases from J, leaving 11 bases between.

The J gene is TRBJ2-7, the V gene TRBV16; no firm D call. The TCR sequence derives from a woman aged 30 to 39 in good health. Sequencing was carried out using blood. Here the CDR3 DNA reads TGTGCCAGCAGCCAATCTAATGCGGTTCCCTACGAGCAGTACTTC. Protein product: CASSQSNAVPYEQYF.